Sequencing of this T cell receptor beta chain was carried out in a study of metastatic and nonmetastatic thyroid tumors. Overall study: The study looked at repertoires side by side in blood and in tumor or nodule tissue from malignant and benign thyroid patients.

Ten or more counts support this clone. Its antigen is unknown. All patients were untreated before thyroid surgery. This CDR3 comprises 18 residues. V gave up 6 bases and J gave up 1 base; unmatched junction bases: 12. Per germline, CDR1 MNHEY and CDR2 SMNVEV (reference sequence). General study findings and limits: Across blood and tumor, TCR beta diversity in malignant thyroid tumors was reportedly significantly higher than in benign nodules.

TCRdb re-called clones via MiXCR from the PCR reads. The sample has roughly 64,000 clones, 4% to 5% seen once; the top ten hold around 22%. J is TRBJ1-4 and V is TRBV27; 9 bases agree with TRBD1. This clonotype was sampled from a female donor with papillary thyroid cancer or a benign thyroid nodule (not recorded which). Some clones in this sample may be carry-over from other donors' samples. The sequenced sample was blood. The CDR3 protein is CASRGVLGTGLTNEKLFF. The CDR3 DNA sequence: TGTGCCAGCAGGGGGGTTCTTGGGACAGGGCTAACTAATGAAAAACTGTTTTTT. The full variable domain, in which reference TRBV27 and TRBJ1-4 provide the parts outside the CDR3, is EAQVTQNPRYLITVTGKKLTVTCSQNMNHEYMSWYRQDPGLGLRQIYYSMNVEVTDKGDVPEGYKVSRKEKRNFPLILESPSPNQTSLYFCASRGVLGTGLTNEKLFFGSGTQLSVL.